This TCR beta chain was obtained from a study of T cell repertoires in cytomegalovirus infection. Overall study results and limits: Individuals carrying CMV plus the relevant HLA were identified by cumulative frequency of public TCR beta families. Ex vivo, HLA-C-restricted CMV-specific TCR beta clonotypes prevailed over the rest of the response.

CDR3 size: 15 residues. V shed 8 bases and J 5 bases; nucleotides not matched to a gene: 13. CDR1 and CDR2 from the germline V gene are MNHEY and SVGEGT. Each CDR3 protein is one row after TCRdb ran MiXCR on the reads. This repertoire shows 350,000 to 450,000 distinct CDR3 sequences, about a sixth found once; its top ten account for around 9.3%. Points on this clonotype: What it binds is not known.

The chain joins TRBV6-2 or TRBV6-3 to TRBJ1-1, with TRBD1 matching 8 bases. The sequence was obtained from a human donor in good health (CMV status not recorded). Some clones in this sample may be carry-over from other donors' samples. The sequenced sample consisted of PBMCs. The CDR3 DNA sequence: TGTGCCAGCCAATCGGGGACAGGTGGAAAAACTGAAGCTTTCTTT. Protein product: CASQSGTGGKTEAFF.